Detailed here is one T cell receptor beta chain. This specimen comes from a study of technical replicates of blood from several donors. Method: immunoSEQ multiplex PCR; TCRdb's copy keeps in-frame clones and lacks some. The sample lists tens of thousands of clones, approximately 86% occurring once. J lost 2 bases, V lost 5 bases, and 4 bases had no gene match. CDR3 length: 14 amino acids. CDR1 SGHRS and CDR2 YFSETQ come from the germline V gene. The sequenced sample was PBMCs. The J gene is TRBJ2-3, the V gene TRBV5-1; 8 positions agree with TRBD2. The TCR sequence derives from a human donor in good health. Some clones in this sample may be carry-over from other donors' samples. The DNA of the CDR3 is TGCGCCAGCAGTTCTAGCGGGTACACAGATACGCAGTATTTT. Amino acids: CASSSSGYTDTQYF.